This T cell receptor beta chain was recorded in a study of cytomegalovirus exposure and HLA in healthy donors. Regarding the study as a whole: Per published accounts, TCR beta sequences correctly predicted the HLA-A and HLA-B alleles of most subjects. Rare sequences made up most TCRs, while some public TCRs were found in many donors.

The PCR had 60 Vbeta and 13 Jbeta primers. As processed by the authors: There were about 80 million unique TCR beta chains by a later count, and approximately 11 million of them were shared. The method was immunoSEQ multiplex PCR; TCRdb's version includes in-frame clones alone and lacks a portion of them. The V and J calls and clone size come from that table; D and trimming were worked out from the DNA. The sample contains around 130,000 clones, around 77% of which appear only once. The V and J ends lost 6 bases and 1 base respectively, with 8 bases between them. CDR1 is SNHLY and CDR2 is FYNNEI in the germline V gene. The CDR3 is made up of 13 amino acids. This clone appeared a single time. Its antigen is currently unknown.

The clonotype originates from a man aged 50-59 years in good health and CMV-seronegative. The specimen was PBMCs. V usage is TRBV2 and J usage is TRBJ2-3; D uncertain. In nucleotides, the CDR3 is TGTGCCAGCAGGTCCCTTGGCACAGATACGCAGTATTTT. Translated: CASRSLGTDTQYF.